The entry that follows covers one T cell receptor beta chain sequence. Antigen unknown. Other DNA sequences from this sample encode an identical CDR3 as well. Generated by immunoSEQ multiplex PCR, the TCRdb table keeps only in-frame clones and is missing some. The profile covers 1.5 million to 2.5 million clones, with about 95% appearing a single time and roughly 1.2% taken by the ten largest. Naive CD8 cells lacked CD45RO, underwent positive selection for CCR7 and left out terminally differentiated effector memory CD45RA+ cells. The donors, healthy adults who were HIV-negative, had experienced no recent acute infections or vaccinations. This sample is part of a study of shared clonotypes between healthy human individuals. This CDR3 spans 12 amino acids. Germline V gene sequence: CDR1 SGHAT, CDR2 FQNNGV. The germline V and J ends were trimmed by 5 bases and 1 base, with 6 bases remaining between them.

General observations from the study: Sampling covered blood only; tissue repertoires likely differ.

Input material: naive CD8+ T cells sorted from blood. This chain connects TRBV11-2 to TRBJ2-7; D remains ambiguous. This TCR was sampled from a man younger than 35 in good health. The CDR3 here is CASSLRSYEQYF. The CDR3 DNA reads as TGTGCCAGCAGCCTAAGGTCCTACGAGCAGTACTTC.